This TCR beta chain came from a study of T cells in Graves' hyperthyroidism and ophthalmopathy. Overall study findings and caveats: Stable hyperthyroidism was separated from ophthalmopathy by a model based on 13 V-J features. The model foresaw ophthalmopathy a median around 6.8 months prior to onset.

This clonotype appeared many times. The antigen is not known. A patient was excluded if there was uncontrolled infection, other autoimmune disease, pregnancy or lactation. Template material for amplifying TCR beta CDR3 regions consisted of RNA transcripts. Using the HTBI primer set, a first-round RT-PCR was run on the TCR CDR3. In TCRdb, the multiplex PCR reads were re-called with MiXCR into one record per CDR3 protein. In the table there are 550,000 to 700,000 distinct CDR3 sequences, roughly 46% of which are singletons. This CDR3 region has 15 residues. The V and J ends lost 2 bases and 10 bases respectively, with 15 bases between them. The V gene's germline CDR1 is SNHLY and CDR2 FYNNEI.

Sequenced material: peripheral blood or thyroid tissue (not recorded which). The chain employs TRBV2 and TRBJ2-6; D might be TRBD1 or TRBD2, each matching 5 bases. This TCR came from an adult woman with Graves' disease, either hyperthyroidism or ophthalmopathy (not recorded which). The CDR3 sequence is CASSERSGAVNVLTF. CDR3 sequence (DNA): TGTGCCAGCAGTGAACGGTCCGGGGCGGTGAACGTCCTGACTTTC. Variable domain in full (rest from reference TRBV2 and TRBJ2-6): EPEVTQTPSHQVTQMGQEVILRCVPISNHLYFYWYRQILGQKVEFLVSFYNNEISEKSEIFDDQFSVERPDGSNFTLKIRSTKLEDSAMYFCASSERSGAVNVLTFGAGSRLTVL.